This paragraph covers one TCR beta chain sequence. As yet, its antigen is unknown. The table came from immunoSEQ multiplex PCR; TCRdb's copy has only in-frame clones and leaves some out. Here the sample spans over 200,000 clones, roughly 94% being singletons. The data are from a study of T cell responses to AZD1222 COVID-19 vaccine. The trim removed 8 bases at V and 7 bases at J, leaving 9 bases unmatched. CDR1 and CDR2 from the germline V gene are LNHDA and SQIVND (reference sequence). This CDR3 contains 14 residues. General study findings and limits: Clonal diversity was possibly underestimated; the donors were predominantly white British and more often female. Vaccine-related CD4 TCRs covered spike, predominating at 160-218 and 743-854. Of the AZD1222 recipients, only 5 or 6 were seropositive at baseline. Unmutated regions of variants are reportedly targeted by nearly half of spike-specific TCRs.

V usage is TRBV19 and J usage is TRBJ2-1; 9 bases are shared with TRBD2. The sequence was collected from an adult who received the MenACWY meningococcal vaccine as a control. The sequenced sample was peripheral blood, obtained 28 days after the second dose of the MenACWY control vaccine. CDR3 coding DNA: TGTGCCAGTGGTCTGGCGGGAGGGGGTAATGAGCAGTTCTTC. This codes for CASGLAGGGNEQFF.